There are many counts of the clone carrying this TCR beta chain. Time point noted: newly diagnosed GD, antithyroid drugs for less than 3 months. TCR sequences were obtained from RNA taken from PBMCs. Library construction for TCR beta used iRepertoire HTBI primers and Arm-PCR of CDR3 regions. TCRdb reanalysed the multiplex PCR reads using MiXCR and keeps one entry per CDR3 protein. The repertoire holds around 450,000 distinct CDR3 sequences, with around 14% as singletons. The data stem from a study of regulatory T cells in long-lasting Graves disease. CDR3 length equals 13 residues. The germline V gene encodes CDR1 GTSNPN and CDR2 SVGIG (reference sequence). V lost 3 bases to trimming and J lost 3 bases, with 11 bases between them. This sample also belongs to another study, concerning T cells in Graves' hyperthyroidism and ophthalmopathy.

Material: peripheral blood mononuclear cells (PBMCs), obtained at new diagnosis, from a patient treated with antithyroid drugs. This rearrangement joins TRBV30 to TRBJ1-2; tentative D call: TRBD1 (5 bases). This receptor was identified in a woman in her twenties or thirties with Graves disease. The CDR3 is CAWRIRGDYGYTF. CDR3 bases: TGTGCCTGGAGGATCCGGGGGGACTATGGCTACACCTTC.